The T cell receptor (beta chain) under discussion was sequenced for a study of breast tumors, draining lymph nodes, adjacent tissues. Whole-study results and caveats: Findings are consistent with lymph node origin and intratumoral expansion of most tumor T cells. Tumor repertoires ranked between lymph nodes and nontumor tissue in diversity, with V and J gene preferences. Tumor T cell lymph node origin was a supported hypothesis, not proven.

The lymph nodes were axillary draining lymph nodes from breast cancer patients. This clonotype was recorded many times. Its antigen is not identified. The germline V gene has CDR1 KGHDR and CDR2 SFDVKD. The CDR3 is 16 residues long. J gave up 5 bases and V 1 base, and 5 bases lay outside the gene matches. TCRdb called the multiplex PCR reads again in MiXCR, with one record for every CDR3 protein. Here the sample spans 200,000 or so distinct CDR3 sequences, approximately 33% being singletons. This chain uses TRBV24-1 with TRBJ2-2; 8 bases match TRBD1. The source of this sequence is a female donor with breast cancer. Some clones in this sample may be carry-over from other donors' samples. Sequencing was carried out using axillary lymph node tissue. The CDR3 DNA reads TGTGCCACCAGTGATTTTGGTCAGGGGGCGACCGGGGAGCTGTTTTTT. Translated: CATSDFGQGATGELFF.